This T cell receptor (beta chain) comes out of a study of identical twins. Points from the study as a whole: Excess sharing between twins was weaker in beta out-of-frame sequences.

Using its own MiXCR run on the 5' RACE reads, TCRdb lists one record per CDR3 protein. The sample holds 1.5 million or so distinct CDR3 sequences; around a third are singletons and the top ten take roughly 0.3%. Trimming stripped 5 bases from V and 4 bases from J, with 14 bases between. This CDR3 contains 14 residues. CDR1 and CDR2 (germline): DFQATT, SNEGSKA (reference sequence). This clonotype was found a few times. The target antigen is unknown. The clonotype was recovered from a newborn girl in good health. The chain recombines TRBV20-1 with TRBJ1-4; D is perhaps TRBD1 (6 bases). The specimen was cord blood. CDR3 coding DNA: TGCAGTGCTTCACGGACAGCACGTAATGAAAAACTGTTTTTT. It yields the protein CSASRTARNEKLFF.